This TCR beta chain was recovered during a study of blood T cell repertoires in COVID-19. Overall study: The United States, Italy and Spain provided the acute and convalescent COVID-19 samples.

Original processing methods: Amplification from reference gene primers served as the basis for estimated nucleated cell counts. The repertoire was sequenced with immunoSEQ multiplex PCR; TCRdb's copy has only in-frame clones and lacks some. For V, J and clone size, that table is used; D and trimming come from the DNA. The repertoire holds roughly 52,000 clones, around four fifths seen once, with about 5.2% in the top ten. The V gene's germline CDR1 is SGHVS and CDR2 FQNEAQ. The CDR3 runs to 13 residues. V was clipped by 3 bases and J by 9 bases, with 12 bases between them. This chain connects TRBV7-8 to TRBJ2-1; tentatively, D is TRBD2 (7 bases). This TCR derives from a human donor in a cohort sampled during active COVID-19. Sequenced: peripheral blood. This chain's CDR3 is CASSFGGAGEQFF. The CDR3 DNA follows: TGTGCCAGCAGCTTTGGGGGGGCGGGTGAGCAGTTCTTC. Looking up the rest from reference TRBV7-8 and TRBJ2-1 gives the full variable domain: GAGVSQSPRYKVAKRGQDVALRCDPISGHVSLFWYQQALGQGPEFLTYFQNEAQLDKSGLPSDRFFAERPEGSVSTLKIQRTQQEDSAVYLCASSFGGAGEQFFGPGTRLTVL.